This TCR beta chain was recorded in a study of patients and donors after allogeneic stem cell transplantation. TCRdb re-derived calls from the RT-PCR reads in MiXCR, one entry per CDR3 protein. Of 7,000 to 9,000 distinct CDR3 sequences listed, around a tenth are singletons. This clonotype came up many times. The CDR3 sequence is 15 residues long. CDR1 and CDR2 (germline): SGDLS, YYNGEE. The ends lost 4 bases at V and 1 base at J; junction bases unmatched: 4. The sequenced sample was blood, either unsorted or a sorted T cell fraction (not recorded which). The receptor was derived from a human donor who was either an allogeneic HSCT recipient or a stem cell or donor lymphocyte infusion donor (not recorded which). It is not recorded whose cells these are; they may come from a transplant donor. This rearrangement joins TRBV9 to TRBJ1-1; 10 positions agree with TRBD1. CDR3 DNA: TGTGCCAGCAGCCCTCGGACAGGGGGGAACACTGAAGCTTTCTTT. Amino acid sequence: CASSPRTGGNTEAFF.